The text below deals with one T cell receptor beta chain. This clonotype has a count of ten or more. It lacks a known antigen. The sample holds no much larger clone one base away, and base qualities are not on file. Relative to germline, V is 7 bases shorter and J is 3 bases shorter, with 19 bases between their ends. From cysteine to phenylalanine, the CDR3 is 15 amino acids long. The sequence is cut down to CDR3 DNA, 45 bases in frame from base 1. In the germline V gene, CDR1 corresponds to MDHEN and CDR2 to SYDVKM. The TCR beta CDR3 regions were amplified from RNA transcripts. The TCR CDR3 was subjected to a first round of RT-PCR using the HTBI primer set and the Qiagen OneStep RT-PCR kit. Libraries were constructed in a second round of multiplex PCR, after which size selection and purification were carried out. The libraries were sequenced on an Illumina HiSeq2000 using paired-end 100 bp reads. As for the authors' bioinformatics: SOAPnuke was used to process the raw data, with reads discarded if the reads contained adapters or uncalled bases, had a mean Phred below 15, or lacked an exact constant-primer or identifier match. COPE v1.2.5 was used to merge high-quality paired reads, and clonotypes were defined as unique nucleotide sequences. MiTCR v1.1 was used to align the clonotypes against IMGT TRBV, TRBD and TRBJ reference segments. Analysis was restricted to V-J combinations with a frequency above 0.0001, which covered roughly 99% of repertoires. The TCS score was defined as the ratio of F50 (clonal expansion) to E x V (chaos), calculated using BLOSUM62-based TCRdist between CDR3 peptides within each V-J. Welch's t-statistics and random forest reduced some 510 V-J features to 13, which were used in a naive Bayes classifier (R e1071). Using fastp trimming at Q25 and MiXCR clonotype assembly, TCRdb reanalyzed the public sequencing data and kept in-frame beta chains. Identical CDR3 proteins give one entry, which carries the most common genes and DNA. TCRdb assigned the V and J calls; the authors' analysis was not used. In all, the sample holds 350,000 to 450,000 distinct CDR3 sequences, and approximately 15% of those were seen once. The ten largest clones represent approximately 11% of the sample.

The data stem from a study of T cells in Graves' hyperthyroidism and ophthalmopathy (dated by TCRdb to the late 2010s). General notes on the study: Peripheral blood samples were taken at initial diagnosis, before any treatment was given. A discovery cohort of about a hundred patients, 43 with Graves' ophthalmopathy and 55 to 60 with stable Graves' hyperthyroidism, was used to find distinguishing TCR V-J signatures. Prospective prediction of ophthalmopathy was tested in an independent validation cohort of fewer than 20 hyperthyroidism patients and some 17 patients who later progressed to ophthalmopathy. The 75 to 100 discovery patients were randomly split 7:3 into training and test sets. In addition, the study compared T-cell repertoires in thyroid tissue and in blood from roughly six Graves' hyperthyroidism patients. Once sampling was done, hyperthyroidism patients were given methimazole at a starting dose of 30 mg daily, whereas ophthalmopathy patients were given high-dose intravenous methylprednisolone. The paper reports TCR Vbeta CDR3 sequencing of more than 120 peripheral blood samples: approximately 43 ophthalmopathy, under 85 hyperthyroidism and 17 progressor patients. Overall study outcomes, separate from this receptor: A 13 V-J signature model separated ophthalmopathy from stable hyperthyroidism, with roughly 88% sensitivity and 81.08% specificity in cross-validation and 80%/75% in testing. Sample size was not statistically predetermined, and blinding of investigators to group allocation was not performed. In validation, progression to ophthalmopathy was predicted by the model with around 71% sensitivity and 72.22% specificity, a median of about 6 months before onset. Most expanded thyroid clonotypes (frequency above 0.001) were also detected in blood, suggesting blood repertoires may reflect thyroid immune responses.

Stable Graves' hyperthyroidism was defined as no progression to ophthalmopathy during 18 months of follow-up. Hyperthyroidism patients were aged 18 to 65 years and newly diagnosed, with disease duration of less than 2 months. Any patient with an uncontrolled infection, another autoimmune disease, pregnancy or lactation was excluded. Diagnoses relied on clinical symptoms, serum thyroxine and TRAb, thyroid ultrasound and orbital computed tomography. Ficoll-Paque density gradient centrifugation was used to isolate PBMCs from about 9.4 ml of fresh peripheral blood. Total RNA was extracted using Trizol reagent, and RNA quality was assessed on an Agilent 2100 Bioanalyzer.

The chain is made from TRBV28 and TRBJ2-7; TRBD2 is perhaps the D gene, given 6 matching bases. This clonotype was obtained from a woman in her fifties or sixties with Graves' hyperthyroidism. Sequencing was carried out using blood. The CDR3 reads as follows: CASTSPGLKVYEQYF. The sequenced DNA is TGTGCCAGCACCTCTCCGGGACTCAAAGTCTACGAGCAGTACTTC.